This TCR beta chain derives from a study of blood T cells in healthy people across ages. Between the trimmed V and J ends, which lost 5 bases and 6 bases, there was a span of 17 bases. The CDR3 sequence is 15 residues long. The second PCR ran about 6 to 12 cycles with a sample-barcoded 5' primer and J-beta primers. With 12 random nucleotides, a template-switch adaptor tagged each individual cDNA molecule. One entry per CDR3 protein results from TCRdb running MiXCR on the 5' RACE reads. The top ten clones hold about 2.1% of a sample with 2 million or so distinct CDR3 sequences, less than 50% of them seen once.

The sequencing input was blood. V and J are TRBV12-3 or TRBV12-4 and TRBJ2-1, with D hard to call. The clonotype comes from a woman aged 40 to 50 in good health. The CDR3 coding sequence is TGTGCCAGCAGTCCCGCGGATCAATACGTCAATGAGCAGTTCTTC. Residues: CASSPADQYVNEQFF.